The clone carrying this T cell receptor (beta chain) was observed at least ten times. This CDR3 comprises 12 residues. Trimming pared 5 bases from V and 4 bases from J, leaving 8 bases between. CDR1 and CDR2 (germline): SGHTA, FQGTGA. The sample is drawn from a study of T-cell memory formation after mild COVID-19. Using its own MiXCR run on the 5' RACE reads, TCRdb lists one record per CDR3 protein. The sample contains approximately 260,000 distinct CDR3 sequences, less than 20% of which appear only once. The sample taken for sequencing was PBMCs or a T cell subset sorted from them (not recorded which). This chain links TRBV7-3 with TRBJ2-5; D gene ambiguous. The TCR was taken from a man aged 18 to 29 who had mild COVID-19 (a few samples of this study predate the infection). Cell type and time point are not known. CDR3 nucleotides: TGTGCCAGCAGCGCGTCAGGAGAGACCCAGTACTTC. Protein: CASSASGETQYF.